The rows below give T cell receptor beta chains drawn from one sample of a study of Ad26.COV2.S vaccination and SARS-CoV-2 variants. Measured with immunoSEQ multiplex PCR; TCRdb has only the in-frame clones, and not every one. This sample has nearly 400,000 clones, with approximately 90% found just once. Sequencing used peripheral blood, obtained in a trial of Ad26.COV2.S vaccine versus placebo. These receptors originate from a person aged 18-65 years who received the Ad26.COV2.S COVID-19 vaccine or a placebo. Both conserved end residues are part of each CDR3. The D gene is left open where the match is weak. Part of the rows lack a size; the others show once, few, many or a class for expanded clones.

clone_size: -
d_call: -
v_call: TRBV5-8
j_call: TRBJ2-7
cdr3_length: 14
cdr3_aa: CASSFPTDGYEQYF
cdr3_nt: TGTGCCAGCAGCTTCCCTACGGACGGTTACGAGCAGTACTTC

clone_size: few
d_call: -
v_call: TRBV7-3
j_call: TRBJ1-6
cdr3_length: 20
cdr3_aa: CASSLTATPGTSGGNSPLHF
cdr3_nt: TGTGCCAGCAGCTTAACCGCTACACCCGGGACATCGGGAGGAAATTCACCCCTCCACTTT

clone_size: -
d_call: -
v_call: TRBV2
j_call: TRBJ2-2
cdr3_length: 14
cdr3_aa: CASSGRVVAGELFF
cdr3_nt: TGTGCCAGCAGTGGGAGGGTTGTAGCCGGGGAGCTGTTTTTT

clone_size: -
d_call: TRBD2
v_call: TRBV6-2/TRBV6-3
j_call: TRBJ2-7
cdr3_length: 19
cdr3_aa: CASSYSGSSGSKSLNEQYF
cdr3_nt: TGTGCCAGCAGTTACTCGGGCTCTAGCGGGAGTAAATCCCTTAACGAGCAGTACTTC

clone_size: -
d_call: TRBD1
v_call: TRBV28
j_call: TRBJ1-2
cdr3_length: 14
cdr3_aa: CASFTGGEGHGYTF
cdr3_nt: TGTGCCAGCTTCACAGGGGGCGAGGGTCATGGCTACACCTTC

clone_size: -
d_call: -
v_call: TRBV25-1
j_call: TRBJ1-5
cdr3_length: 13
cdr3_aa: CASSAGGQQPQHF
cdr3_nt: TGTGCCAGCAGTGCAGGAGGGCAGCAGCCCCAGCATTTT

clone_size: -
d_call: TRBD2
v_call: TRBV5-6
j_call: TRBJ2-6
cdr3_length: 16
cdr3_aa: CASSSGGSSGANVLTF
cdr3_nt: TGTGCCAGCAGCTCGGGCGGGAGCTCTGGGGCCAACGTCCTGACTTTC

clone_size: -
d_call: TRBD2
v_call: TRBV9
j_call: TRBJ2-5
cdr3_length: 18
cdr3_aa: CASSVGPAGAVVGETQYF
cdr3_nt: TGTGCCAGCAGCGTAGGCCCAGCGGGAGCTGTGGTGGGGGAGACCCAGTACTTC

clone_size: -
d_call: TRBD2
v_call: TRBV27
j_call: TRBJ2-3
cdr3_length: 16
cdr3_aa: CASSPGLAGVTDTQYF
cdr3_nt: TGTGCCAGCAGCCCGGGACTAGCGGGGGTCACAGATACGCAGTATTTT

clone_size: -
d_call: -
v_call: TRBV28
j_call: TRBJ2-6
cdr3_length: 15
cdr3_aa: CASSLVITGANVLTF
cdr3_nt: TGTGCCAGCAGTTTAGTAATCACTGGGGCCAACGTCCTGACTTTC

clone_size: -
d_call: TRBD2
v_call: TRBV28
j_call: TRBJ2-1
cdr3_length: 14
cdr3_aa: CASSTTSEYNEQFF
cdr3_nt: TGTGCCAGCAGTACGACTAGCGAGTACAATGAGCAGTTCTTC

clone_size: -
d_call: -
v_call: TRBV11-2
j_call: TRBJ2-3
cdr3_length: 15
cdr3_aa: CASSFEGISTDTQYF
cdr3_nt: TGTGCCAGCAGCTTTGAGGGGATTAGCACAGATACGCAGTATTTT

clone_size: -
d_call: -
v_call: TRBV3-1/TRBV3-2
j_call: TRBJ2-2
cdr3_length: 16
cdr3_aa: CASSQVIGKNTGELFF
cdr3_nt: TGTGCCAGCAGCCAAGTAATCGGGAAGAACACCGGGGAGCTGTTTTTT

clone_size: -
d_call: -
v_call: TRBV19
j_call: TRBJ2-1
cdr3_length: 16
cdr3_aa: CASSIDQGFSYNEQFF
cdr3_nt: TGTGCCAGTAGTATAGATCAGGGGTTCTCCTACAATGAGCAGTTCTTC

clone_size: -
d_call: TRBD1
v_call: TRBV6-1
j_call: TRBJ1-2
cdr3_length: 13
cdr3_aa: CASSEQGARGYTF
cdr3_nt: TGTGCCAGCAGTGAACAGGGGGCGAGGGGCTACACCTTC

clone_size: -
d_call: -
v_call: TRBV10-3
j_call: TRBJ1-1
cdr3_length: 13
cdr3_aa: CAISPGGNTEAFF
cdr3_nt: TGTGCCATCAGTCCTGGGGGGAACACTGAAGCTTTCTTT

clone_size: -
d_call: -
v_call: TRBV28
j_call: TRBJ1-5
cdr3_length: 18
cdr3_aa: CASSPPTGGWGSNQPQHF
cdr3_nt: TGTGCCAGCAGTCCCCCCACGGGGGGCTGGGGTAGCAATCAGCCCCAGCATTTT

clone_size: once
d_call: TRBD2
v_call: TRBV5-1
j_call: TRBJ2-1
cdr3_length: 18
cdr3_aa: CASRGQGGLAGGLHEQFF
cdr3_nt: TGCGCCAGCAGAGGACAGGGGGGACTAGCGGGAGGGCTGCATGAGCAGTTCTTC

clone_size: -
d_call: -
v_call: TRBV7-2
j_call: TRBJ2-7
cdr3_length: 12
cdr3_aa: CASSLSFLEQYF
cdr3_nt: TGTGCCAGCAGCTTAAGTTTCCTCGAGCAGTACTTC

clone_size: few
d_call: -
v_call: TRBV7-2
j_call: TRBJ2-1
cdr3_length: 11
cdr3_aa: CASSLVNRGFF
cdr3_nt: TGTGCCAGCAGCTTAGTAAATCGGGGGTTCTTC

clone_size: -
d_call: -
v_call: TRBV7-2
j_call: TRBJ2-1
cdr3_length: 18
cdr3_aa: CASSLAVLTNGAYNEQFF
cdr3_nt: TGTGCCAGCAGCTTAGCCGTCCTAACTAACGGAGCGTACAATGAGCAGTTCTTC

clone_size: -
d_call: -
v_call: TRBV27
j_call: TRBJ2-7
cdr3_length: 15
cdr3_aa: CASSLSESREYEQYF
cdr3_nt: TGTGCCAGCAGTTTATCGGAGAGTCGGGAATACGAGCAGTACTTC

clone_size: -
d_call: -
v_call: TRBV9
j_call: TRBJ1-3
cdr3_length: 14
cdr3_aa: CASSVVPSGNTIYF
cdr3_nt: TGTGCCAGCAGCGTAGTACCCTCTGGAAACACCATATATTTT

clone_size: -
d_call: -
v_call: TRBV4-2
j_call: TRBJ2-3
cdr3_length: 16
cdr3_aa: CASSPSTGARSIPQYF
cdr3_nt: TGTGCCAGCAGCCCTAGTACGGGGGCGCGGTCAATCCCGCAGTATTTT

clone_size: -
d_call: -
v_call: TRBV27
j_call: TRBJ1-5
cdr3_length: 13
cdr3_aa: CASSLYRNQPQHF
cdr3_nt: TGTGCCAGCAGTTTATATCGGAATCAGCCCCAGCATTTT

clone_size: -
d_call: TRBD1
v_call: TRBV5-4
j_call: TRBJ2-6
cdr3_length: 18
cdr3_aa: CASSFGTGVTSGANVLTF
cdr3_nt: TGTGCCAGCAGCTTCGGGACAGGGGTGACCTCTGGGGCCAACGTCCTGACTTTC

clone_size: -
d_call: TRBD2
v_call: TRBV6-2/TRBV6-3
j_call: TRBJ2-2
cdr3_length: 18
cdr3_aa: CASSYRWGLAENTGELFF
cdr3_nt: TGTGCCAGCAGTTACCGGTGGGGACTAGCGGAAAACACCGGGGAGCTGTTTTTT

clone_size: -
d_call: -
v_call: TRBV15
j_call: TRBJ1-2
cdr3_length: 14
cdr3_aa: CATSRGQGEGGYTF
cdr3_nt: TGTGCCACCAGCAGAGGGCAGGGAGAGGGTGGCTACACCTTC

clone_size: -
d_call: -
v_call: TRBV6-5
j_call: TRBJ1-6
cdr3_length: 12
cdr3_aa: CASSLIDSPLHF
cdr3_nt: TGTGCCAGCAGCCTAATAGATTCACCCCTCCACTTT

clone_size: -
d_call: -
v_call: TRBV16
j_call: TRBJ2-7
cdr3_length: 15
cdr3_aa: CASSPGPISVYEQYF
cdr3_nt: TGTGCCAGCAGCCCCGGGCCCATCTCGGTCTACGAGCAGTACTTC

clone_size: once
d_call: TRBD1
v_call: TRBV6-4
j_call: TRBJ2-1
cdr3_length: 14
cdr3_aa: CASSDRTEGAQQFF
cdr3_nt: TGTGCCAGCAGTGACCGGACAGAGGGGGCTCAGCAGTTCTTC

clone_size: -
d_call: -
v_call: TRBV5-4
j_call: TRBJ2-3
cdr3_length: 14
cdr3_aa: CASSLVRFTDTQYF
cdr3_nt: TGTGCCAGCAGCTTAGTGCGGTTCACAGATACGCAGTATTTT

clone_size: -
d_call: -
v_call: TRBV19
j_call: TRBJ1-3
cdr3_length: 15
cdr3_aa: CASKRRESSGNTIYF
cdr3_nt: TGTGCCAGTAAACGCAGGGAATCCTCTGGAAACACCATATATTTT